These 4 T cell receptor beta chains came from one sample sequenced in a study of T-cell reconstitution after alpha-beta-depleted transplantation in children (dated by TCRdb to about 2016). Receptor amplification or capture employed PCR. Sequencing instrument: Illumina HiSeq 2500. TCR libraries were prepared with molecular barcoding, using unique molecular identifiers to normalize TCRbeta repertoire quantification. TCRdb reprocessing: public reads trimmed at Q25 with fastp, clones called with MiXCR, in-frame beta chains kept. Each CDR3 protein appears once, grouped with its most common genes and DNA. Recorded for this sample are about 90,000 distinct CDR3 sequences; 6.5% to 8.5% of them occurred a single time. Just under 7% of the sample comes from the top ten. The sample here was PBMCs from the stem cell graft donor, taken from the stem cell graft. The origin of the receptors is a human donor who donated a stem cell graft to a child with congenital amegakaryocytic thrombocytopenia.

This clonotype was recorded many times. The rearrangement links TRBV5-1 to TRBJ1-4; TRBD1 is a possible D gene (5 bases). V dropped 0 bases and J dropped 8 bases, with 8 bases sitting between them. There are 13 residues in the CDR3. Germline CDR1 reads SGHRS; CDR2 reads YFSETQ. CDR3: CASSLAGFEKLFF. The CDR3 nucleotides are TGCGCCAGCAGCTTGGCAGGGTTCGAAAAACTGTTTTTT.

This clonotype was counted many times. This chain joins TRBV6-5 and TRBJ2-3; 9 nucleotides agree with TRBD2. CDR3 length: 17 amino acids. CDR1 MNHEY and CDR2 SVGAGI come from the germline V gene. The ends lost 3 bases at V and 7 bases at J; junction bases unmatched: 14. CDR3 in amino acids: CASSYRAASGEENTQYF. The CDR3 nucleotides are TGTGCCAGCAGTTATAGGGCGGCTAGCGGGGAGGAAAATACGCAGTATTTT.

This clonotype was seen repeatedly, ten times or more. The J gene is TRBJ2-7, the V gene TRBV24-1, with a weak D call TRBD1 (5 bases). The CDR3 covers 12 residues. Germline CDR1 KGHDR, CDR2 SFDVKD. V lost 5 bases and J lost 3, with 7 bases in between. CDR3 residues: CATSATGYEQYF. The CDR3 region has the DNA TGTGCCACCAGTGCCACAGGCTACGAGCAGTACTTC.

This clonotype was counted ten times or more. The rearrangement joins TRBV29-1 to TRBJ2-7; TRBD1 aligns across 9 bases. With 7 bases clipped from V and 0 bases from J, the junction kept 4 bases outside the gene matches. This CDR3 is 13 amino acids long. In germline, CDR1 is SQVTM, CDR2 ANQGSEA. CDR3: CSGTGQGSYEQYF. The DNA for the CDR3 is TGCAGCGGGACGGGACAGGGCTCCTACGAGCAGTACTTC.